A selection of T cell receptor beta chains follows, all from one sample in a study of OX40 agonist ivuxolimab in advanced cancers. The repertoire was sequenced with immunoSEQ multiplex PCR; TCRdb's copy has only in-frame clones and lacks some. This sample has about 120,000 clones, with 85% to 95% found just once. The sample consisted of CD4+ or CD8+ T cells sorted from blood, taken in a trial of the OX40 agonist ivuxolimab. Source of these receptors: an adult with an advanced solid tumor such as melanoma, head and neck, liver or kidney cancer. Each CDR3 is given with its conserved first and last residue. Fields, in order: V gene, CDR3 protein.

v_call: TRBV11-2
cdr3_aa: CASSLEGYEQYF

v_call: TRBV7-6
cdr3_aa: CASSLSPTSFDEQYF

v_call: TRBV7-3
cdr3_aa: CASSLGGRYGYTF

v_call: TRBV9
cdr3_aa: CASSVAEGSTDTQYF

v_call: TRBV6-5
cdr3_aa: CASSYGGSNQPQHF

v_call: TRBV19
cdr3_aa: CASNSPGDSYGYTF

v_call: TRBV28
cdr3_aa: CASSPLSGGNYNEQFF

v_call: TRBV5-1
cdr3_aa: CASSLQGSGNTIYF

v_call: TRBV7-9
cdr3_aa: CASSGYGGSTYNEQFF

v_call: TRBV9
cdr3_aa: CASSARQVYNDEQFF

v_call: TRBV7-9
cdr3_aa: CASSLNLAENNEQFF

v_call: TRBV2
cdr3_aa: CASRYGTGNQPQHF

v_call: TRBV6-5
cdr3_aa: CASSEDRENTEAFF

v_call: TRBV19
cdr3_aa: CASSIPGGAGETQYF

v_call: TRBV9
cdr3_aa: CASSVGTAGGYTF

v_call: TRBV11-2
cdr3_aa: CASSTSGQQNQPQHF

v_call: TRBV19
cdr3_aa: CASSTAPVKQNIQYF

v_call: TRBV18
cdr3_aa: CASSRRDSANSPLHF

v_call: TRBV7-3
cdr3_aa: CASSSGPRETQYF

v_call: TRBV19
cdr3_aa: CASSMAQPSNQPQHF

v_call: TRBV6-4
cdr3_aa: CASKLQQGSSYNEQFF

v_call: TRBV5-6
cdr3_aa: CASSSALGQPQHF

v_call: TRBV18
cdr3_aa: CASSEDRVWSTDTQYF

v_call: TRBV7-9
cdr3_aa: CASSSGPIHEQFF

v_call: TRBV30
cdr3_aa: CAWSVLGTENEKLFF

v_call: TRBV6-6
cdr3_aa: CASSHSAGTVSYEQYF

v_call: TRBV7-2
cdr3_aa: CASSLDSSTGELFF

v_call: TRBV9
cdr3_aa: CASSPRGGRPMTYEQYF

v_call: TRBV2
cdr3_aa: CASSERQIHYNEQFF

v_call: TRBV19
cdr3_aa: CASSTGDIRSYNEQFF

v_call: TRBV28
cdr3_aa: CASSNPTGTGELFF

v_call: TRBV19
cdr3_aa: CASSGSGRPGNEQFF

v_call: TRBV5-3
cdr3_aa: CARSSKIYQGTPTEQYF

v_call: TRBV18
cdr3_aa: CASSPSRQWIMFF

v_call: TRBV5-1
cdr3_aa: CASSLARQGGKLFF